This T cell receptor (beta chain) comes out of a study of shared T cell receptors in the human thymus. Sequencing was performed with immunoSEQ multiplex PCR; in TCRdb, only in-frame clones are kept and a portion is missing. This repertoire shows hundreds of thousands of clones, around nine tenths found once; its top ten account for 0.0085% to 0.012%. This clone turned up a few times. The same specimen was also included in a second study, on human thymus T cells. That work contributes: Thymus tissue was removed during corrective cardiac surgery. Within thymic and blood repertoires, V and J gene usage appeared to be biased. Related work found strong thymic repertoire overlap between unrelated individuals.

The source material was thymocytes. The sequence was collected from a boy in the first two years of life with a congenital heart defect.

CDR3 in amino acids: CAWSKISGSHEQYF. CDR3 sequence (DNA): TGTGCCTGGAGTAAAATTAGCGGGAGCCACGAGCAGTACTTC. V gene TRBV30 combines with J gene TRBJ2-7, with 9 bases matching TRBD2. Germline-derived CDR1 and CDR2 are GTSNPN and SVGIG (reference sequence). The V gene end was trimmed by 2 bases and the J gene end by 5 bases; junction bases not matched to a gene: 7. The CDR3 covers 14 residues. Complete variable domain (other parts from reference TRBV30 and TRBJ2-7): SQTIHQWPATLVQPVGSPLSLECTVEGTSNPNLYWYRQAAGRGLQLLFYSVGIGQISSEVPQNLSASRPQDRQFILSSKKLLLSDSGFYLCAWSKISGSHEQYFGPGTRLTVT.